This TCR beta chain is drawn from a study of blood T cell repertoires in COVID-19. About the research overall: Material from acute and convalescent COVID-19 was sourced from the United States, Italy and Spain. Sources were T cells, B-cell-depleted T cells, or PBMCs; the material itself was cDNA or gDNA.

Data came from immunoSEQ multiplex PCR; TCRdb stores just in-frame clones and leaves some out. The sample lists 150,000 or so clones, roughly 88% occurring once. The germline V gene has CDR1 SGHTA and CDR2 FQGNSA. The CDR3 has 16 residues. V gave up 8 bases and J gave up 8 bases; unmatched junction bases: 20. This clonotype originated in a woman aged 25 to 45 with acute COVID-19. The chain uses TRBV7-2 and TRBJ1-1; TRBD1 aligns across 7 bases. Sample: PBMCs or T cells enriched from blood (not recorded which). The CDR3 coding sequence is TGTGCCAGCCAAAGACAGGGCTCAGGGTTTTACCAAGAAGCTTTCTTT. Residues: CASQRQGSGFYQEAFF.